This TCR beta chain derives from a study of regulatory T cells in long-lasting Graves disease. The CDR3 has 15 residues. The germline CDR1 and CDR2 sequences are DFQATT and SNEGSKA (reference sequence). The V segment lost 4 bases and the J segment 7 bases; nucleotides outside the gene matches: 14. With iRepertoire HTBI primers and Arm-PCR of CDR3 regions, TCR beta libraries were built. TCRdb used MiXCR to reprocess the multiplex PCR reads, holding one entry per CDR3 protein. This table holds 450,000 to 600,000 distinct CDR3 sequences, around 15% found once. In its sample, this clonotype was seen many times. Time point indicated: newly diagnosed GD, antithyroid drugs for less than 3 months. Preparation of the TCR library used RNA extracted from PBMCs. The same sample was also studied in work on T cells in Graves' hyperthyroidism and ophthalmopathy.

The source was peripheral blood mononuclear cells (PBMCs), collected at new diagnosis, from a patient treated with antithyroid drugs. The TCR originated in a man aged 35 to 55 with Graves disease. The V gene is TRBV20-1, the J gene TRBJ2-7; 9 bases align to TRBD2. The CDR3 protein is CSATSTKAGGREQYF. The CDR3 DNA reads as TGCAGTGCTACATCCACTAAAGCGGGAGGACGAGAGCAGTACTTC.